One and the same sample provided the 31 T cell receptor beta chains below, sequenced in a study of T cells after somatic rescue of genetic block. The table came from immunoSEQ multiplex PCR; TCRdb's copy has only in-frame clones and leaves some out. The repertoire holds about 63,000 clones, with 92% as singletons. Sequenced: peripheral blood mononuclear cells (PBMCs). The receptor set was obtained from a man aged 35 to 55.

This clone was observed a handful of times. The rearrangement joins TRBV2 to TRBJ2-7, with TRBD2 as a possible D gene (6 bases). The V end was cut by 8 bases, the J end by 0 bases, with 14 bases between. The germline V gene has CDR1 SNHLY and CDR2 FYNNEI. The CDR3 contains 14 residues. The CDR3 DNA follows: TGTGCCAGCTCGAAAGGACTAATCTCCTACGAGCAGTACTTC. The encoded protein is CASSKGLISYEQYF.

The J gene is TRBJ2-5, the V gene TRBV7-9, with 7 bases aligning to TRBD2. Germline V CDR1 and CDR2: SEHNR, FQNEAQ (reference sequence). This CDR3 contains 15 residues. After removal of 3 bases from V and 5 bases from J, the junction contained 9 bases not matched to a gene. The chain's CDR3 is CASSLGRAGAETQYF. DNA for the CDR3: TGTGCCAGCAGCTTGGGGCGGGCGGGAGCTGAGACCCAGTACTTC.

The chain has TRBV18 and TRBJ2-5; 8 bases line up with TRBD1. CDR1 and CDR2 (germline): KGHSH, LQKENI. The V and J ends lost 5 bases and 1 base, in that order; junction bases with no gene match: 6. The CDR3 loop spans 15 amino acids. The CDR3 nucleotides read TGTGCCAGCTCAAAGGGACAGGCTCCCCAAGAGACCCAGTACTTC. Translation gives CASSKGQAPQETQYF.

The chain carries TRBV5-4 and TRBJ2-3, with 9 bases lining up with TRBD1. Germline V CDR1 and CDR2: SGHNT, YYREEE (reference sequence). The length of the CDR3 is 16 residues. J lost 4 bases, V lost 0 bases, and 6 bases had no gene match. The CDR3 DNA reads as TGTGCCAGCAGCTTGGCCCCGGGACAGGGATCAGATACGCAGTATTTT. Encoded protein: CASSLAPGQGSDTQYF.

The genes are TRBV7-6 and TRBJ2-7, with D tentatively TRBD2 (6 bases). The CDR3 spans 16 residues. Per germline, CDR1 SGHVS and CDR2 FNYEAQ. Between the trimmed V and J ends, which lost 5 bases and 2 bases, there was a span of 19 bases. The CDR3 region is CASSPLSLGGPYEQYF. CDR3 DNA: TGTGCCAGCAGCCCCCTGAGCCTGGGGGGACCCTACGAGCAGTACTTC. The full variable domain, in which reference TRBV7-6 and TRBJ2-7 provide the parts outside the CDR3, is GAGVSQSPRYKVTKRGQDVALRCDPISGHVSLYWYRQALGQGPEFLTYFNYEAQQDKSGLPNDRFSAERPEGSISTLTIQRTEQRDSAMYRCASSPLSLGGPYEQYFGPGTRLTVT.

The chain joins TRBV30 to TRBJ2-7, with 8 bases that match TRBD1. The junction had 3 bases not matched to a gene; V was cut back by 0 bases and J by 5 bases. Germline lookup yields CDR1 GTSNPN and CDR2 SVGIG (reference sequence). The CDR3 contains 13 residues. CDR3 DNA sequence: TGTGCCTGGAGTGTGGGCAGGGGGCACGAGCAGTACTTC. Protein: CAWSVGRGHEQYF.

The V gene is TRBV6-5, the J gene TRBJ2-7; 7 bases line up with TRBD1. Germline loops: CDR1 MNHEY, CDR2 SVGAGI. CDR3 length: 14 residues. V gave up 6 bases and J gave up 6 bases; unmatched junction bases: 11. In DNA, the CDR3 is TGTGCCAGCAGCCACCGACAGGGAACCCCCGAGCAGTACTTC. It is translated as CASSHRQGTPEQYF.

The chain recombines TRBV6-4 with TRBJ2-1; 8 nucleotides align to TRBD2. The germline CDR1 and CDR2 sequences are MRHNA and SNTAGT. The CDR3 runs 16 residues. V was pared by 0 bases and J by 2 bases, with 3 bases of the junction left unmatched. The CDR3 nucleotides are TGTGCCAGCAGTGACTCTCACGGGGGGGCCTACAATGAGCAGTTCTTC. Translating gives CASSDSHGGAYNEQFF.

The chain couples TRBV7-8 to TRBJ1-5, with a tentative D call TRBD1 (5 bases). The V end was cut by 4 bases, the J end by 6 bases, with 19 bases between. From germline, CDR1 is SGHVS and CDR2 FQNEAQ. The CDR3 is made up of 16 amino acids. CDR3 amino acids: CASSSHPRGRVQPQHF. CDR3 DNA sequence: TGTGCCAGCAGCTCCCACCCAAGGGGCAGGGTTCAGCCCCAGCATTTT.

The chain has TRBV7-9 and TRBJ2-7; no reliable D call. CDR3 length: 14 amino acids. V dropped 5 bases and J dropped 0 bases, with 11 bases sitting between them. Looked up from germline, CDR1 is SEHNR and CDR2 is FQNEAQ (reference sequence). This CDR3 reads CASSRTASSYEQYF. The CDR3 DNA is TGTGCCAGCAGCCGGACCGCCAGCTCCTACGAGCAGTACTTC.

This clone was detected a few times. The V gene is TRBV7-6, the J gene TRBJ2-7, with TRBD1 matching over 9 bases. The V and J ends lost 5 bases and 4 bases, in that order; junction bases with no gene match: 6. The CDR3 covers 14 residues. Germline V lookup: CDR1 SGHVS, CDR2 FNYEAQ. The CDR3: CASSPATGGYEQYF. In DNA form, the CDR3 reads TGTGCCAGCAGCCCAGCGACAGGGGGGTACGAGCAGTACTTC.

The gene calls are TRBV7-9 and TRBJ2-7; D may be TRBD2 (7 bases). V was trimmed by 5 bases and J by 1 base, leaving 15 bases between them. Germline CDR1 is SEHNR and CDR2 is FQNEAQ (reference sequence). The CDR3 loop spans 15 amino acids. The CDR3 protein is CASSPGGGGSYEQYF. As DNA, the CDR3 is TGTGCCAGCAGCCCCGGAGGGGGAGGGTCCTACGAGCAGTACTTC.

The genes are TRBV6-5 and TRBJ1-1; D may be TRBD1 (6 bases). V dropped 7 bases and J dropped 3 bases, with 15 bases sitting between them. Germline V gives CDR1 MNHEY, CDR2 SVGAGI. The CDR3 length is 14 residues. The CDR3 loop reads CASTRSYRDTEAFF. Written as DNA, the CDR3 is TGTGCCAGCACCAGGAGCTACAGGGACACTGAAGCTTTCTTT.

This clone was found once. The chain combines TRBV5-1 with TRBJ2-7; D gene uncertain. There are 15 residues in the CDR3. Germline assignment: CDR1 SGHRS and CDR2 YFSETQ. V shed 2 bases and J shed 2 bases, with 14 bases lying between them. The CDR3 reads CASSLEVRGAYEQYF. The CDR3 bases are TGCGCCAGCAGCTTAGAGGTTCGTGGGGCCTACGAGCAGTACTTC.

In DNA form, the CDR3 reads TGTGCCAGCGGGGGACAGGGAAGAGGGGGCCAAGAGACCCAGTACTTC. As protein: CASGGQGRGGQETQYF. This chain connects TRBV6-6 to TRBJ2-5; 9 bases match TRBD1. Germline CDR1 and CDR2: MNHNY and SVGAGI (reference sequence). The trim removed 8 bases at V and 1 base at J, leaving 11 bases unmatched. CDR3 size: 16 residues.

This sequence joins TRBV18 and TRBJ1-1; D ambiguous. The V end was cut by 6 bases, the J end by 3 bases, with 11 bases between. The germline gives CDR1 KGHSH, CDR2 LQKENI. The CDR3 consists of 13 residues. In nucleotides, the CDR3 is TGTGCCAGCTCCCCGATGCGGGACACTGAAGCTTTCTTT. It translates to CASSPMRDTEAFF.

The rearrangement joins TRBV6-1 to TRBJ1-6; no clear D. Germline V gene sequence: CDR1 MNHNS, CDR2 SASEGT. Trimming pared 6 bases from V and 7 bases from J, leaving 10 bases between. The CDR3 covers 13 residues. CDR3 bases: TGTGCCAGCAGCCCATTGGACAATTCACCCCTCCACTTT. It specifies CASSPLDNSPLHF.

V is TRBV6-5 and J is TRBJ1-6; no firm D call. V lost 8 bases, J lost 5 bases, and 16 bases lay in between. This CDR3 region has 15 residues. The germline gives CDR1 MNHEY, CDR2 SVGAGI. Written as DNA, the CDR3 is TGTGCCAGCGGAAGAGGGAAGGCTAATAATTCACCCCTCCACTTT. This gives the protein CASGRGKANNSPLHF.

The rearrangement joins TRBV28 to TRBJ2-7, with TRBD1 matching over 9 bases. Germline V gives CDR1 MDHEN, CDR2 SYDVKM. This CDR3 region has 18 residues. The trim removed 4 bases at V and 3 bases at J, leaving 16 bases unmatched. The CDR3 region has the DNA TGTGCCAGCAGTTCCGGGGGATGGGGGACAGGGCGTTACTACGAGCAGTACTTC. This translates into CASSSGGWGTGRYYEQYF.

The genes are TRBV4-1 and TRBJ2-5, with a possible D match to TRBD1 (5 bases). CDR3 length: 13 amino acids. Germline CDR1 is MGHRA and CDR2 is YSYEKL. V was shortened by 4 bases and J by 5 bases, with 11 bases between the two germline ends. For the CDR3, the DNA is TGCGCCAGCAGCCTAACAGGTTGGGAGACCCAGTACTTC. Protein: CASSLTGWETQYF.

This clone was counted a single time. The genes are TRBV18 and TRBJ2-5; tentative D call: TRBD1 (6 bases). CDR1 is KGHSH and CDR2 is LQKENI in the germline V gene. CDR3 size: 16 residues. The V end lost 3 bases, the J end lost 7 bases, and 21 bases lay between the germline ends. The chain's CDR3 is CASSPGAEGGRGTQYF. The CDR3 bases are TGTGCCAGCTCACCGGGGGCGGAAGGAGGCCGGGGGACCCAGTACTTC.

This clone was seen a single time. This rearrangement joins TRBV10-3 to TRBJ1-4, with D possibly matching TRBD1 (6 bases). V was trimmed by 8 bases and J by 3 bases, leaving 7 bases between them. Germline CDR1 reads ENHRY; CDR2 reads SYGVKD. This CDR3 is 12 amino acids long. Written as DNA, the CDR3 is TGTGCCATCGGACAGTCTAATGAAAAACTGTTTTTT. It specifies CAIGQSNEKLFF.

The chain recombines TRBV6-5 with TRBJ2-3; D ambiguous. V lost 2 bases and J 4 bases, leaving 7 bases between the germline ends. This CDR3 comprises 13 residues. The germline gives CDR1 MNHEY, CDR2 SVGAGI. The CDR3 region is CASSYPGADTQYF. As DNA, the CDR3 is TGTGCCAGCAGTTACCCAGGTGCAGATACGCAGTATTTT.

V and J are TRBV29-1 and TRBJ2-6, with D uncertain. Trimming stripped 2 bases from V and 0 bases from J, with 5 bases between. The CDR3 is made up of 14 amino acids. Germline CDR1 SQVTM, CDR2 ANQGSEA. The CDR3 reads CSVERLSGANVLTF. CDR3 sequence (DNA): TGCAGCGTTGAACGACTCTCTGGGGCCAACGTCCTGACTTTC.

On this clone itself: Additional DNA sequences in this sample encode the identical CDR3. This sequence joins TRBV9 and TRBJ2-5; 9 bases are shared with TRBD2. The CDR3 runs 14 residues. With 2 bases clipped from V and 5 bases from J, the junction kept 4 bases outside the gene matches. Looked up from germline, CDR1 is SGDLS and CDR2 is YYNGEE. CDR3 region: CASSVSGGGETQYF. The DNA of the CDR3 is TGTGCCAGCAGCGTTAGCGGGGGAGGGGAGACCCAGTACTTC.

This chain links TRBV5-1 with TRBJ2-5; D remains unclear. Trimming cost V 1 base and J 2 bases, with 12 bases left between them. Germline CDR1 SGHRS, CDR2 YFSETQ. This CDR3 contains 15 residues. The CDR3, as DNA: TGCGCCAGCAGCTTGAACTCAGGAGTTCAAGAGACCCAGTACTTC. Amino acids: CASSLNSGVQETQYF.

This clone was counted only a few times. Other DNA sequences in this specimen translate into the identical CDR3. The chain has TRBV5-1 and TRBJ1-1; D gene uncertain. The V and J ends lost 0 bases and 1 base respectively, with 4 bases between them. The germline V gene encodes CDR1 SGHRS and CDR2 YFSETQ. CDR3 length: 13 amino acids. CDR3 residues: CASSLEGNTEAFF. The CDR3 coding sequence is TGCGCCAGCAGCTTGGAAGGGAACACTGAAGCTTTCTTT.

The gene calls are TRBV11-2 and TRBJ2-3, with D possibly matching TRBD2 (7 bases). Trimming took off 5 bases at V and 2 bases at J, with 20 bases between the two ends. Per germline, CDR1 SGHAT and CDR2 FQNNGV. This CDR3 has 17 amino acids. The CDR3 sequence is CASSHYFGGPITDTQYF. CDR3 coding DNA: TGTGCCAGCAGCCACTACTTCGGGGGGCCGATCACAGATACGCAGTATTTT. Based on the CDR3 plus reference TRBV11-2 and TRBJ2-3, the full variable domain is EAGVAQSPRYKIIEKRQSVAFWCNPISGHATLYWYQQILGQGPKLLIQFQNNGVVDDSQLPKDRFSAERLKGVDSTLKIQPAKLEDSAVYLCASSHYFGGPITDTQYFGPGTRLTVL.

This clone has just a few counts. The rearrangement links TRBV6-1 to TRBJ2-5, with D perhaps matching TRBD1 or TRBD2 (6 bases each). The CDR3 length is 15 residues. Germline CDR1 reads MNHNS; CDR2 reads SASEGT. The V gene lost 0 bases and the J gene lost 4 bases, with 12 bases spanning the gap. DNA of the CDR3: TGTGCCAGCAGTGAAGCGACCGGGGGCCCAGAGACCCAGTACTTC. Its translation: CASSEATGGPETQYF.

This clone was found once. The V gene is TRBV7-2, the J gene TRBJ2-3; no firm D call. The CDR3 has 14 residues. V lost 1 base to trimming and J lost 0 bases, with 5 bases between them. The germline V gene has CDR1 SGHTA and CDR2 FQGNSA. CDR3 amino acids: CASSLGPSTDTQYF. The CDR3 nucleotides are TGTGCCAGCAGCTTAGGGCCTAGCACAGATACGCAGTATTTT.

The count of this clone is one. This chain connects TRBV5-1 to TRBJ1-1; 9 positions match TRBD1. Looked up from germline, CDR1 is SGHRS and CDR2 is YFSETQ. CDR3 length equals 17 residues. With 3 bases clipped from V and 0 bases from J, the junction kept 9 bases outside the gene matches. The CDR3 protein is CASSSQGAGGMNTEAFF. CDR3 sequence (DNA): TGCGCCAGCAGCTCACAGGGGGCTGGGGGCATGAACACTGAAGCTTTCTTT.